The 29 T cell receptor beta chains below all came from one sample that was sequenced in a study of T cells in Graves' hyperthyroidism and ophthalmopathy. RNA transcripts provided the source from which TCR beta CDR3 regions were amplified. Using the HTBI primer set, a first-round RT-PCR was run on the TCR CDR3. TCRdb itself ran the multiplex PCR reads through MiXCR, one entry per CDR3 protein. Of about 380,000 distinct CDR3 sequences in the sample, about 13% are singletons; the top ten hold around 21%. The sequenced material came from blood. Receptors were obtained from a man younger than 45 with Graves' hyperthyroidism that later progressed to Graves' ophthalmopathy.

This clonotype was found many times. The genes are TRBV6-1 and TRBJ1-1; D is undetermined. Trimming pared 10 bases from V and 6 bases from J, leaving 12 bases between. The CDR3 runs 11 residues. Germline V gene sequence: CDR1 MNHNS, CDR2 SASEGT. The CDR3 sequence: CATSRRAEAFF. The CDR3 region has the DNA TGTGCCACCTCCAGACGAGCTGAAGCTTTCTTT.

This clonotype was recorded a few times. This chain joins TRBV7-6 and TRBJ1-5, with D perhaps matching TRBD1 (5 bases). This CDR3 has 14 residues. In germline, CDR1 is SGHVS, CDR2 FNYEAQ. V gave up 2 bases and J gave up 5 bases, with 10 bases separating them. The DNA for the CDR3 is TGTGCCAGCAGCTTATTCATAGGGGATCAGCCCCAGCATTTT. It is translated as CASSLFIGDQPQHF.

On this clonotype: The CDR3 does not end in the conserved phenylalanine or tryptophan, so this is likely a read error. This chain connects TRBV7-8 to TRBJ1-5, with a possible D match to TRBD1 (5 bases). This CDR3 spans 18 amino acids. Germline CDR1 is SGHVS and CDR2 is FQNEAQ. CDR3 bases: TGTGCCGGCAGCTCCGTTCGGGGGACGCCGTATAGCAATCAGCCCCAGCATTCT. This encodes CAGSSVRGTPYSNQPQHS.

V and J are TRBV20-1 and TRBJ1-1, with D possibly matching TRBD1 (5 bases). This CDR3 is 14 amino acids long. The germline CDR1 and CDR2 sequences are DFQATT and SNEGSKA (reference sequence). Trimming left V 0 bases short and J 4 bases short, with 12 bases between. The CDR3 sequence: CSARDGGHLTEAFF. The CDR3 coding sequence is TGCAGTGCTAGAGATGGCGGACACCTCACTGAAGCTTTCTTT.

The chain links TRBV20-1 to TRBJ1-4, with no clear D. CDR1 DFQATT and CDR2 SNEGSKA come from the germline V gene (reference sequence). With 0 bases removed from V and 3 bases from J, the gap between germline ends came to 11 bases. The CDR3 length is 15 residues. DNA of the CDR3: TGCAGTGCTAGAGATAGGAGGAGGTCTAATGAAAAACTGTTTTTT. Residues: CSARDRRRSNEKLFF.

The CDR3 sequence is CASSTPGGANYNSPLHF. The CDR3 coding sequence is TGTGCCAGCAGTACCCCGGGGGGGGCAAACTATAATTCACCCCTCCACTTT. This chain links TRBV6-1 with TRBJ1-6; tentatively, D is TRBD1 (6 bases). The CDR3 contains 17 residues. Germline V gene data show CDR1 as MNHNS and CDR2 as SASEGT. V was clipped by 5 bases and J by 3 bases, with 17 bases between them.

V gene TRBV15 combines with J gene TRBJ2-1; TRBD2 might be the D (5 bases). Trimming took off 1 base at V and 1 base at J, with 5 bases between the two ends. CDR3 length: 14 amino acids. CDR1 is LNHNV and CDR2 is YYDKDF in the germline V gene (reference sequence). As DNA, the CDR3 is TGTGCCACCAGCAGAGCGGGGTCCTACAATGAGCAGTTCTTC. It is translated as CATSRAGSYNEQFF.

This clonotype appeared a few times. V usage is TRBV4-1 and J usage is TRBJ1-1; D call uncertain. The V end lost 2 bases, the J end lost 2 bases, and 12 bases lay between the germline ends. CDR1 MGHRA and CDR2 YSYEKL come from the germline V gene. The CDR3 loop spans 15 amino acids. The CDR3 DNA sequence: TGCGCCAGCAGCCAATCTCTTGCCCCTAACACTGAAGCTTTCTTT. Protein: CASSQSLAPNTEAFF.

In its sample, this clonotype was seen a few times. The chain joins TRBV5-1 to TRBJ2-3, with D perhaps given as TRBD1 or TRBD2 (6 bases each). Trimming shortened V by 0 bases and J by 4 bases, and 12 bases separated the two germline ends. The germline V gene has CDR1 SGHRS and CDR2 YFSETQ. CDR3 length: 15 amino acids. The CDR3: CASSLEGGRADTQYF. In DNA form, the CDR3 reads TGCGCCAGCAGCTTGGAGGGGGGCCGGGCAGATACGCAGTATTTT. Full variable domain (rest looked up from reference TRBV5-1 and TRBJ2-3): KAGVTQTPRYLIKTRGQQVTLSCSPISGHRSVSWYQQTPGQGLQFLFEYFSETQRNKGNFPGRFSGRQFSNSRSEMNVSTLELGDSALYLCASSLEGGRADTQYFGPGTRLTVL.

J is TRBJ2-1 and V is TRBV11-3; D not resolved. The CDR3 spans 16 residues. Trimming took off 4 bases at V and 0 bases at J, with 13 bases between the two ends. The germline gives CDR1 SGHNT, CDR2 YENEEA. The CDR3 DNA sequence: TGTGCCAGCAGCTGTAATCTGCTAACCTCCTACAATGAGCAGTTCTTC. Translated, it gives CASSCNLLTSYNEQFF. Full variable domain (rest looked up from reference TRBV11-3 and TRBJ2-1): EAGVVQSPRYKIIEKKQPVAFWCNPISGHNTLYWYLQNLGQGPELLIRYENEEAVDDSQLPKDRFSAERLKGVDSTLKIQPAELGDSAVYLCASSCNLLTSYNEQFFGPGTRLTVL.

This clonotype came up many times. V and J are TRBV11-2 and TRBJ2-7; 8 bases align to TRBD1. This CDR3 region has 16 residues. The V and J ends lost 6 bases and 1 base, in that order; junction bases with no gene match: 11. Germline assignment: CDR1 SGHAT and CDR2 FQNNGV. The CDR3, as DNA: TGTGCCAGCAGACAGGGGGGCAGGGGGCGATCCTACGAGCAGTACTTC. Its protein is CASRQGGRGRSYEQYF.

This clonotype showed up many times. This rearrangement joins TRBV27 to TRBJ1-1; maybe TRBD1 (6 bases). In germline, CDR1 is MNHEY, CDR2 SMNVEV (reference sequence). This CDR3 is built from 15 residues. V lost 2 bases and J 3 bases, leaving 13 bases between the germline ends. CDR3 sequence: CASSLGVGGDTEAFF. In DNA form, the CDR3 reads TGTGCCAGCAGTTTAGGAGTAGGGGGGGACACTGAAGCTTTCTTT.

This clonotype showed up many times. The chain uses TRBV3-1 and TRBJ2-1; D is uncertain. The CDR3 is 12 residues long. Trimming shortened V by 6 bases and J by 9 bases, and 12 bases separated the two germline ends. Looked up from germline, CDR1 is LGHDT and CDR2 is YNNKEL (reference sequence). CDR3 nucleotides: TGTGCCAGCAGTCGGACGACCTCTGAGCAGTTCTTC. It codes for CASSRTTSEQFF.

This clonotype was found many times. This chain joins TRBV15 and TRBJ2-2; 16 bases fit TRBD2. Germline V gene data show CDR1 as LNHNV and CDR2 as YYDKDF (reference sequence). This CDR3 has 18 residues. V was pared by 0 bases and J by 7 bases, with 5 bases of the junction left unmatched. As DNA, the CDR3 is TGTGCCACCAGCAGAGAGGGACTAGCGGGGGGGCAAGGCGGGGAGCTGTTTTTT. Translated: CATSREGLAGGQGGELFF.

This clonotype showed up many times. The chain has TRBV20-1 and TRBJ2-3; 14 bases are shared with TRBD2. CDR1 DFQATT and CDR2 SNEGSKA come from the germline V gene (reference sequence). The trim removed 4 bases at V and 4 bases at J, leaving 4 bases unmatched. CDR3 length equals 15 residues. The CDR3 bases are TGCAGTGCTATACGACTAGCGGGGGGGCCAGATACGCAGTATTTT. It codes for CSAIRLAGGPDTQYF.

This clonotype has a handful of counts. As DNA, the CDR3 is TGTGCCAGCAGCCCGCAAGGAGGGAACCTCTACGAGCAGTACTTC. It specifies CASSPQGGNLYEQYF. The chain links TRBV7-9 to TRBJ2-7, with TRBD2 as a possible D gene (6 bases). Deletions cut 5 bases from V and 3 bases from J, with 17 bases between. Germline V gene lookup returns CDR1 SEHNR and CDR2 FQNEAQ (reference sequence). There are 15 residues in the CDR3.

About this clonotype itself: No DNA is shown, since the ends of the CDR3 on it are uncertain; the CDR3 is the one TCRdb lists. Here the CDR3 reads CTCASSDRDRGLEQFF. This chain connects TRBV28 to TRBJ2-1; no check of the table's D call, TRBD1, against the DNA was made. Looked up from germline, CDR1 is MDHEN and CDR2 is SYDVKM. Inclusive of both ends, the CDR3 amounts to 16 amino acids.

With respect to this clonotype: Sequence at one end of the junction differs from germline and may be a read error. CDR3: CASGLVTIGADRKEFF. The DNA for the CDR3 is TGTGCCAGCGGCTTAGTTACCATTGGCGCGGACAGGAAGGAGTTCTTC. This rearrangement joins TRBV7-8 to TRBJ2-1, with 7 bases identical to TRBD1. The CDR3 has 16 residues. In germline, CDR1 is SGHVS, CDR2 FQNEAQ.

This clonotype was recorded many times. V and J are TRBV7-9 and TRBJ2-2; 7 bases fit TRBD1. CDR3 length: 16 residues. The V and J ends lost 3 bases and 2 bases, in that order; junction bases with no gene match: 6. CDR1 is SEHNR, CDR2 FQNEAQ, per germline (reference sequence). The CDR3 loop is CASSFYRGANTGELFF. CDR3 DNA: TGTGCCAGCAGCTTTTACAGGGGCGCAAACACCGGGGAGCTGTTTTTT.

This clonotype occurred many times. This chain joins TRBV15 and TRBJ1-3; D call uncertain. Germline V gene sequence: CDR1 LNHNV, CDR2 YYDKDF (reference sequence). The CDR3 totals 15 residues. V lost 0 bases, J lost 4 bases, and 10 bases lay in between. The CDR3, as DNA: TGTGCCACCAGCAGAGATCTCGCTATCGGAAACACCATATATTTT. It codes for CATSRDLAIGNTIYF. The variable domain in full, completed from reference TRBV15 and TRBJ1-3, reads DAMVIQNPRYQVTQFGKPVTLSCSQTLNHNVMYWYQQKSSQAPKLLFHYYDKDFNNEADTPDNFQSRRPNTSFCFLDIRSPGLGDTAMYLCATSRDLAIGNTIYFGEGSWLTVV.

In its sample, this clonotype was seen a few times. The chain combines TRBV11-2 with TRBJ2-1; 10 nucleotides match TRBD2. The CDR3 contains 18 residues. Germline V gene data show CDR1 as SGHAT and CDR2 as FQNNGV. V lost 4 bases to trimming and J lost 5 bases; unmatched junction nucleotides: 14. CDR3 region: CASSSHLASGGPHNEQFF. The CDR3 DNA follows: TGTGCCAGCAGCTCCCATTTGGCTAGCGGGGGCCCCCACAATGAGCAGTTCTTC.

This chain connects TRBV24-1 to TRBJ2-2; 10 bases align to TRBD1. CDR1 KGHDR and CDR2 SFDVKD come from the germline V gene. V lost 0 bases to trimming and J lost 4 bases; unmatched junction nucleotides: 4. The CDR3 totals 17 residues. The CDR3 DNA sequence: TGTGCCACCAGTGATTTGCGATGGACAGGGGGCACCGGGGAGCTGTTTTTT. This sequence encodes CATSDLRWTGGTGELFF.

This clonotype was detected a few times. The CDR3 bases are TGTGCCAGCAGCCCCGCGGGGGGGGAGAACACTGAAGCTTTCTTT. It translates to CASSPAGGENTEAFF. V usage is TRBV9 and J usage is TRBJ1-1; D might be TRBD1 (5 bases). Trimming removed 4 bases from V and 1 base from J, with 14 bases in between. CDR1 SGDLS and CDR2 YYNGEE come from the germline V gene. CDR3 length equals 15 residues.

The table lists this clonotype with a few counts. The V call is TRBV12-3 or TRBV12-4, the J call TRBJ1-5; maybe TRBD1 (6 bases). The V gene lost 7 bases and the J gene lost 7 bases, with 17 bases spanning the gap. The CDR3 is 14 amino acids. In DNA, the CDR3 is TGTGCCAGCACCTTAGGCACAGGGCGGCAGCCCCAGCATTTT. Translation: CASTLGTGRQPQHF.

This clonotype came up many times. V is TRBV5-1 and J is TRBJ1-1, with 9 bases aligning to TRBD1. V was clipped by 6 bases and J by 2 bases; unmatched bases: 5. The CDR3 runs 14 residues. The V gene's germline CDR1 is SGHRS and CDR2 YFSETQ. The CDR3 protein is CASKMTGGNTEAFF. The CDR3 DNA follows: TGCGCCAGCAAAATGACAGGGGGAAACACTGAAGCTTTCTTT.

The chain joins TRBV7-8 to TRBJ2-5, with D perhaps being TRBD1 or TRBD2 (5 bases each). Germline V gene sequence: CDR1 SGHVS, CDR2 FQNEAQ. CDR3 length: 15 amino acids. Trimming left V 5 bases short and J 5 bases short, with 18 bases between. Here the CDR3 reads CASSLVGRGWETQYF. The CDR3 DNA reads as TGTGCCAGCAGCCTAGTTGGTCGGGGCTGGGAGACCCAGTACTTC. The whole variable domain, remainder taken from reference TRBV7-8 and TRBJ2-5, is GAGVSQSPRYKVAKRGQDVALRCDPISGHVSLFWYQQALGQGPEFLTYFQNEAQLDKSGLPSDRFFAERPEGSVSTLKIQRTQQEDSAVYLCASSLVGRGWETQYFGPGTRLLVL.

This clonotype was seen a few times. The rearrangement joins TRBV27 to TRBJ2-7; the D is unclear. The V and J ends lost 4 bases and 4 bases respectively, with 11 bases between them. The CDR3 consists of 13 residues. Germline CDR1 and CDR2: MNHEY and SMNVEV (reference sequence). The CDR3 DNA sequence: TGTGCCAGCAGTTATCGGACGGATTACGAGCAGTACTTC. This codes for CASSYRTDYEQYF.

This clonotype was found many times. The chain has TRBV2 and TRBJ1-1; no reliable D call. Germline V gene sequence: CDR1 SNHLY, CDR2 FYNNEI. The CDR3 has 15 amino acids. With 5 bases removed from V and 1 base from J, the gap between germline ends came to 14 bases. Written as DNA, the CDR3 is TGTGCCAGCAGTAAAACGACCACGGGGAACACTGAAGCTTTCTTT. Translating gives CASSKTTTGNTEAFF.

A few counts support this clonotype. The V call is TRBV18, the J call TRBJ1-2; TRBD1 aligns across 7 bases. This CDR3 contains 14 residues. J was trimmed by 0 bases and V by 5 bases; bases with no gene match: 3. Germline lookup yields CDR1 KGHSH and CDR2 LQKENI. The DNA for the CDR3 is TGTGCCAGCTCATCGGACAGGACTAACTATGGCTACACCTTC. It encodes CASSSDRTNYGYTF. Together with reference TRBV18 and TRBJ1-2, the CDR3 gives the full variable domain: NAGVMQNPRHLVRRRGQEARLRCSPMKGHSHVYWYRQLPEEGLKFMVYLQKENIIDESGMPKERFSAEFPKEGPSILRIQQVVRGDSAAYFCASSSDRTNYGYTFGSGTRLTVV.